This T cell receptor beta chain was obtained from a study of cytomegalovirus exposure and HLA in healthy donors. Findings of the study overall: Productive rates of about 87% or about 30% were seen for most TCR beta V segments in an earlier analysis. Some public TCRs appeared in many individuals, while most sequences were rare.

Trimming stripped 9 bases from V and 2 bases from J, with 17 bases between. The CDR3 is 14 residues long. The germline CDR1 and CDR2 sequences are MNHNS and SASEGT. Note on this clone: Its antigen is still unknown.

This cohort consisted of healthy bone marrow donors. 13 Jbeta primers and 60 Vbeta primers were used for the PCR. Assay used: immunoSEQ multiplex PCR; TCRdb lists only in-frame clones, some missing. The sample comprises 150,000 to 200,000 clones, about four fifths of which are singletons, and 2% to 2.5% rests with the top ten. The sequence came from a woman in her 50s in good health and CMV-seronegative. Sample: PBMCs. J is TRBJ2-7 and V is TRBV6-1; D is possibly TRBD1 (6 bases). CDR3 sequence reads: CARPLSGGAYEQYF. The CDR3 nucleotides read TGTGCCAGGCCCCTTAGTGGGGGCGCCTACGAGCAGTACTTC.